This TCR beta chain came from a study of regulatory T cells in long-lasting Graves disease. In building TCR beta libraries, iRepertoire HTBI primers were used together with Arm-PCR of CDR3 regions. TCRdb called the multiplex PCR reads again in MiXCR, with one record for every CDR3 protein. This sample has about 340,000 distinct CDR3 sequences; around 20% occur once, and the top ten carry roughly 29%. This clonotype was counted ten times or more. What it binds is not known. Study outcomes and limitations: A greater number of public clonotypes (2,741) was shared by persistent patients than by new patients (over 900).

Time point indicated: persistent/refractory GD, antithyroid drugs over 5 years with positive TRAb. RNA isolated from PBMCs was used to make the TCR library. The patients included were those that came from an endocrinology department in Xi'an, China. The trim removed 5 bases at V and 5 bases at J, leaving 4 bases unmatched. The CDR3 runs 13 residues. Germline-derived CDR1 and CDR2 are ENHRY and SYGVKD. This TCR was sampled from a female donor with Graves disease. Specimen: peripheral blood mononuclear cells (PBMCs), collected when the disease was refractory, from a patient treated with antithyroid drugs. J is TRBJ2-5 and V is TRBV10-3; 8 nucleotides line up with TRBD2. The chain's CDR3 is CAISPGGAETQYF. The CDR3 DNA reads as TGTGCCATCAGTCCGGGGGGGGCTGAGACCCAGTACTTC.